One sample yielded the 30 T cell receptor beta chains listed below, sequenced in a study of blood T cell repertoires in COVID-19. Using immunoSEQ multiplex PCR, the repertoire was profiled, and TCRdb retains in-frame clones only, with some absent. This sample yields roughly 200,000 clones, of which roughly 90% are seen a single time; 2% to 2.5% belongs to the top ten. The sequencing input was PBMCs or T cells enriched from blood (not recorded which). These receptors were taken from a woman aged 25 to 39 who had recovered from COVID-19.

The CDR3 here is CASGPGGIGSPLHF. The DNA for the CDR3 is TGTGCTAGTGGGCCAGGGGGGATAGGGTCACCCCTCCACTTT. This chain joins TRBV12-5 and TRBJ1-6, with 7 bases aligning to TRBD1. Germline assignment: CDR1 LGHNT and CDR2 FRNRAP. This CDR3 is 14 amino acids long. The V segment lost 6 bases and the J segment 10 bases; nucleotides outside the gene matches: 9.

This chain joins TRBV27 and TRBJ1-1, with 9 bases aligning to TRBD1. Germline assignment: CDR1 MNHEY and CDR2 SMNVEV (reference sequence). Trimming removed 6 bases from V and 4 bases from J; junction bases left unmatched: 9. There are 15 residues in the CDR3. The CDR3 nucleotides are TGTGCCAGCAGCAGACAGGGGGATGGGGCCACTGAAGCTTTCTTT. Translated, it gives CASSRQGDGATEAFF.

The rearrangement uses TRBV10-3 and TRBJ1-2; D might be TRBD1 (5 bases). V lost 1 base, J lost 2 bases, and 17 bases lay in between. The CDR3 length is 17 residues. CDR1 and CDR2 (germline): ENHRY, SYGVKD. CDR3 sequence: CAISEFFGPQGNYGYTF. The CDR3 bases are TGTGCCATCAGTGAGTTTTTTGGCCCCCAGGGAAACTATGGCTACACCTTC.

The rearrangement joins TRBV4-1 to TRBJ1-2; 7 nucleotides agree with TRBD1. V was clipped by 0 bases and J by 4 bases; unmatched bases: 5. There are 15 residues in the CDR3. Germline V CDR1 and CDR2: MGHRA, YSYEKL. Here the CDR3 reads CASSQDYRDSYGYTF. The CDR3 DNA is TGCGCCAGCAGCCAAGACTACCGGGACAGCTATGGCTACACCTTC.

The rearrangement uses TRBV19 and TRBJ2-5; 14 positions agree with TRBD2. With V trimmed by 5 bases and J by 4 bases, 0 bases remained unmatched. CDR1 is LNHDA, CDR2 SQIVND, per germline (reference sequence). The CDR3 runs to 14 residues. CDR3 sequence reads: CASSGTSGRETQYF. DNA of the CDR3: TGTGCCAGTAGTGGGACTAGCGGGAGAGAGACCCAGTACTTC.

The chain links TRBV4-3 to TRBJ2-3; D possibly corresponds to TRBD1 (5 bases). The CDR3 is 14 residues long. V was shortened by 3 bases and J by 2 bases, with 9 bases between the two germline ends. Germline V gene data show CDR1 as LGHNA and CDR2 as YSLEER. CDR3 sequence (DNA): TGCGCCAGCAGCCACAAAGGGGACACAGATACGCAGTATTTT. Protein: CASSHKGDTDTQYF.

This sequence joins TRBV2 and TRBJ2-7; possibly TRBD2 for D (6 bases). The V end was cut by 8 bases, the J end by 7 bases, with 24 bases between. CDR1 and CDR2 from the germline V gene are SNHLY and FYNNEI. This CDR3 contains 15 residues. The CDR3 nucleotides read TGTGCCAGCTACGAGATGGGGTCTTTTGGGGGGGAGCAGTACTTC. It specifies CASYEMGSFGGEQYF.

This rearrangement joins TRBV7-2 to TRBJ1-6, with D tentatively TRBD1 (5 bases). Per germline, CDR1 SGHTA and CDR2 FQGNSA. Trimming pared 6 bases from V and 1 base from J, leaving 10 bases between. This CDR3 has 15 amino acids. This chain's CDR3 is CASRDGGSYNSPLHF. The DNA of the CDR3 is TGTGCCAGCAGGGATGGGGGGTCCTATAATTCACCCCTCCACTTT.

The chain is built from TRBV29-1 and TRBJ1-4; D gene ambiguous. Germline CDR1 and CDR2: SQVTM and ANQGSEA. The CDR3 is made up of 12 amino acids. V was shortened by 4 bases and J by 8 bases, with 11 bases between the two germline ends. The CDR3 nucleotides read TGCAGCGTTGGGACGGGAGGAGAAAAACTGTTTTTT. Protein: CSVGTGGEKLFF.

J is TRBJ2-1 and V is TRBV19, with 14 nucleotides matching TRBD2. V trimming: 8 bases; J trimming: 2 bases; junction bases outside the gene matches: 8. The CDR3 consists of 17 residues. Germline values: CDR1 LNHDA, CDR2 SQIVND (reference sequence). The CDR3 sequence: CASRPGLAGVAYNEQFF. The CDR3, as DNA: TGTGCCAGTCGGCCGGGACTAGCGGGAGTCGCCTACAATGAGCAGTTCTTC.

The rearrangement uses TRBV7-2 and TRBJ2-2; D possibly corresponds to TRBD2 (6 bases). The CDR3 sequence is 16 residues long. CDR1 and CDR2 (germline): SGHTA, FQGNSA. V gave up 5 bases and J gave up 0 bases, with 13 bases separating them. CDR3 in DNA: TGTGCCAGCAGCATGGCTAGCGCCCCGAACACCGGGGAGCTGTTTTTT. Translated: CASSMASAPNTGELFF.

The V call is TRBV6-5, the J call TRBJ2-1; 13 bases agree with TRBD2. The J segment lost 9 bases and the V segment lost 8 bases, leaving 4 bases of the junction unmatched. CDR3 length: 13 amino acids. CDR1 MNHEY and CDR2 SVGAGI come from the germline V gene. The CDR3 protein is CASLRTSGSEQFF. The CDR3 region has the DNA TGTGCCAGCCTTAGGACTAGCGGGAGTGAGCAGTTCTTC.

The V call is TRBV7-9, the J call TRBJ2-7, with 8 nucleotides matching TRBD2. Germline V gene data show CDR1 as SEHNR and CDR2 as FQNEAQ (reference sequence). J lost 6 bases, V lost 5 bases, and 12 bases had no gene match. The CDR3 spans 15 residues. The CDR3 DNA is TGTGCCAGCAGCAAAGGCGATGGGACTAGTCTCGAGCAGTACTTC. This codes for CASSKGDGTSLEQYF.

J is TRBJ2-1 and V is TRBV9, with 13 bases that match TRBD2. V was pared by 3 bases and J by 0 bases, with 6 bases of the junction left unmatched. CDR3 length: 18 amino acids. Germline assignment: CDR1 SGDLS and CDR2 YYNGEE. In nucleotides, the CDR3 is TGTGCCAGCAGCGCCGGGACTAGCGGGACTAGCTCCTACAATGAGCAGTTCTTC. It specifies CASSAGTSGTSSYNEQFF.

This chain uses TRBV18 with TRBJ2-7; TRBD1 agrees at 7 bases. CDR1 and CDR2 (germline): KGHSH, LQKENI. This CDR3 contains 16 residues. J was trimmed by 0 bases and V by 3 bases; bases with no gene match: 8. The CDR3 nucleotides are TGTGCCAGCTCACCCAGGGGGAGCACGAGCTCCTACGAGCAGTACTTC. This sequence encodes CASSPRGSTSSYEQYF.

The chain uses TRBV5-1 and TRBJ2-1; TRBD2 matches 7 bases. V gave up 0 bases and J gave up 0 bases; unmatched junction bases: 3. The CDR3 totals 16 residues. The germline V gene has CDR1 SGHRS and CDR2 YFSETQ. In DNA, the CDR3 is TGCGCCAGCAGCTTGGAACGGACTAGCTCCTACAATGAGCAGTTCTTC. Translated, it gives CASSLERTSSYNEQFF. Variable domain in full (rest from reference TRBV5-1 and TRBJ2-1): KAGVTQTPRYLIKTRGQQVTLSCSPISGHRSVSWYQQTPGQGLQFLFEYFSETQRNKGNFPGRFSGRQFSNSRSEMNVSTLELGDSALYLCASSLERTSSYNEQFFGPGTRLTVL.

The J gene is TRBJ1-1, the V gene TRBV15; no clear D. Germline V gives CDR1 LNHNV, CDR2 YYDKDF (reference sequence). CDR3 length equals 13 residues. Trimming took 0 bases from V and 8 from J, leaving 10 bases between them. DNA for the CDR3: TGTGCCACCAGCAGAGATCGAGGAACAGAAGCTTTCTTT. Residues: CATSRDRGTEAFF.

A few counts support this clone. The CDR3 region has the DNA TGCGCCAGCAGCGACGGGACAGGGGGGTCGGAGCAGTACTTC. It encodes CASSDGTGGSEQYF. The chain combines TRBV5-1 with TRBJ2-7; 11 bases fit TRBD1. This CDR3 has 14 residues. Germline V CDR1 and CDR2: SGHRS, YFSETQ. The V segment lost 4 bases and the J segment 7 bases; nucleotides outside the gene matches: 7.

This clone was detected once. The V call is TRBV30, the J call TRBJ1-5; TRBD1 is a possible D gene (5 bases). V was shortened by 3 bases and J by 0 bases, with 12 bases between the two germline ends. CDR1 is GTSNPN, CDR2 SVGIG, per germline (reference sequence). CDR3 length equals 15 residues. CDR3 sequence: CAWSDDSLSNQPQHF. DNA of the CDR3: TGTGCCTGGAGCGACGACAGCCTTAGCAATCAGCCCCAGCATTTT.

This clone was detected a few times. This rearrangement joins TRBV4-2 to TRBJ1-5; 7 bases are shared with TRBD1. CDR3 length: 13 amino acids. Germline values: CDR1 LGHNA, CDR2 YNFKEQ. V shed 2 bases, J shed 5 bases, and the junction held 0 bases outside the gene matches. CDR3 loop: CASSQQGDQPQHF. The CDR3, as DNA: TGTGCCAGCAGCCAACAGGGGGATCAGCCCCAGCATTTT.

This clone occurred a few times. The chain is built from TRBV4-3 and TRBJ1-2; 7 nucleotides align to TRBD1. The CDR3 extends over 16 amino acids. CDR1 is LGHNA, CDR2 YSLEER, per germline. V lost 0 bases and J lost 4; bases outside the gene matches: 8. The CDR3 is CASSQEDGGGFYGYTF. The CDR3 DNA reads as TGCGCCAGCAGCCAAGAAGATGGAGGGGGCTTCTATGGCTACACCTTC.

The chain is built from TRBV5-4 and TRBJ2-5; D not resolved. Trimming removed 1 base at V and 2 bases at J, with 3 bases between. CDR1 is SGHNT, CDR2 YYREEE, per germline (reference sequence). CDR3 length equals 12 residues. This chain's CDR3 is CASSLPQETQYF. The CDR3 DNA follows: TGTGCCAGCAGCTTGCCGCAAGAGACCCAGTACTTC.

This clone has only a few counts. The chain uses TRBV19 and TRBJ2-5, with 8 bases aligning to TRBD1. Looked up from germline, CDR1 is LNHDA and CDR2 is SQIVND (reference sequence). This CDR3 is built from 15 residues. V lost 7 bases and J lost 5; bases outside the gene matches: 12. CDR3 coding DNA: TGTGCCAGTACACCGGCGACAGGGGTGTCGGAGACCCAGTACTTC. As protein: CASTPATGVSETQYF.

CDR3 in DNA: TGTGCCAGTAGTATGGGGCAGGGTGCTAGCTACACCTTC. It encodes CASSMGQGASYTF. V gene TRBV19 combines with J gene TRBJ1-2; TRBD1 might be the D (5 bases). Per germline, CDR1 LNHDA and CDR2 SQIVND (reference sequence). Deletions cut 3 bases from V and 9 bases from J, with 14 bases between. The CDR3 covers 13 residues. Using reference TRBV19 and TRBJ1-2 for the parts outside the CDR3, the full variable domain is DGGITQSPKYLFRKEGQNVTLSCEQNLNHDAMYWYRQDPGQGLRLIYYSQIVNDFQKGDIAEGYSVSREKKESFPLTVTSAQKNPTAFYLCASSMGQGASYTFGSGTRLTVV.

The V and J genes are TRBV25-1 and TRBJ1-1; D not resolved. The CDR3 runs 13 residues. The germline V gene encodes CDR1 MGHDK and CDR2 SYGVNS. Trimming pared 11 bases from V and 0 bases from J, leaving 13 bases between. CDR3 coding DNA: TGTGCCTCCCACTCCGGGATGAACACTGAAGCTTTCTTT. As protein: CASHSGMNTEAFF. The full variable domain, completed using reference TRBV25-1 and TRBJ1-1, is EADIYQTPRYLVIGTGKKITLECSQTMGHDKMYWYQQDPGMELHLIHYSYGVNSTEKGDLSSESTVSRIRTEHFPLTLESARPSHTSQYLCASHSGMNTEAFFGQGTRLTVV.

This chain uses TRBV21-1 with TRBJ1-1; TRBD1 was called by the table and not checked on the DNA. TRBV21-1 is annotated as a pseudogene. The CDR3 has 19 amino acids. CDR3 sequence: CASKTHPTDTLPMNTEAFF. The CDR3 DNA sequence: TGTGCCAGCAAAACGCATCCGACGGACACATTACCTATGAACACTGAAGCTTTCTTT.

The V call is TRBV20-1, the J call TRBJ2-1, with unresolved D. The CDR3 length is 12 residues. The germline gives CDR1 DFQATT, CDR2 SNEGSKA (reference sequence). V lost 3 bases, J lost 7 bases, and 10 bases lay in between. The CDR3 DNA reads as TGCAGTGCTAGTGCCCTCTTTAATGAGCAGTTCTTC. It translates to CSASALFNEQFF.

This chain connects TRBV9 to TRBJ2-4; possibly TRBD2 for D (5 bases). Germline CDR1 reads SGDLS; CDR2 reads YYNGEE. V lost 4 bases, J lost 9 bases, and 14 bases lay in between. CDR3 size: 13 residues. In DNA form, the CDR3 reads TGTGCCAGCAGCCCCGGCGGAGGCGGCATTCAGTACTTC. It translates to CASSPGGGGIQYF.

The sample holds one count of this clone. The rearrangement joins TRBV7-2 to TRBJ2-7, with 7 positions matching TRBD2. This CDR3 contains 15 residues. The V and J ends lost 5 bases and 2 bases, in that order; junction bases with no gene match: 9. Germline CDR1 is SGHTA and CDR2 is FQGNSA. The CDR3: CASSPNVGGPYEQYF. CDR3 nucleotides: TGTGCCAGCAGCCCGAATGTGGGAGGGCCCTACGAGCAGTACTTC.

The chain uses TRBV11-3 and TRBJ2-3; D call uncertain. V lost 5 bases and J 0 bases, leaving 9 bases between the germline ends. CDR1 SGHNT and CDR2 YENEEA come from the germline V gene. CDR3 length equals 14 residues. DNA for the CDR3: TGTGCCAGCAGCCCCTTCCAGAGCACAGATACGCAGTATTTT. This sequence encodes CASSPFQSTDTQYF.